These 10 T cell receptor beta chains came from one sample sequenced in a study of monozygotic twins with inflammatory bowel disease. With the 5' RACE reads reprocessed, TCRdb shows one record per CDR3 protein and no DNA. This sample's clone table lists some 300,000 distinct CDR3 sequences. The sequenced material came from blood. Receptor source: a human donor with ulcerative colitis or Crohn's disease, or a healthy co-twin of an affected twin (not recorded which).

The chain carries TRBV29-1 and TRBJ2-2; TCRdb lists TRBD2, though no DNA is available to test this call. CDR1 is SQVTM and CDR2 is ANQGSEA in the germline V gene. The CDR3 runs 16 residues. This CDR3 reads CSVEELAGGDTGELFF.

This chain connects TRBV28 to TRBJ2-5; TCRdb gives TRBD2 as the D gene, but with no DNA this cannot be confirmed. Germline CDR1 MDHEN, CDR2 SYDVKM. The CDR3 totals 11 residues. The CDR3 sequence: CASTRGETQYF.

The chain recombines TRBV6-1 with TRBJ1-5. The CDR3 sequence is 12 residues long. In germline, CDR1 is MNHNS, CDR2 SASEGT. This CDR3 reads CASSASNQPQHF.

This chain links TRBV10-1 with TRBJ2-1; as DNA is missing, the TRBD2 call by TCRdb cannot be tested. Germline loops: CDR1 WNHNN, CDR2 SYGVQD (reference sequence). CDR3 length equals 16 residues. CDR3 sequence reads: CASSDPSGTSGNSQFF.

The chain joins TRBV5-1 to TRBJ1-4; TCRdb lists TRBD1, though no DNA is available to test this call. Looked up from germline, CDR1 is SGHRS and CDR2 is YFSETQ. This CDR3 comprises 14 residues. The CDR3 is CASSRDREGEKLFF.

The rearrangement uses TRBV15 and TRBJ2-5; the TCRdb call, TRBD2, lacks DNA for checking. The germline V gene encodes CDR1 LNHNV and CDR2 YYDKDF (reference sequence). The CDR3 is 19 amino acids. This CDR3 is CATSRDPPLGRGVQETQYF.

The genes are TRBV7-2 and TRBJ2-5; TCRdb names TRBD1, which stays unverified in the absence of DNA. This CDR3 comprises 14 residues. The germline gives CDR1 SGHTA, CDR2 FQGNSA. The CDR3 region is CASSFDRGKETQYF.

This chain joins TRBV10-2 and TRBJ2-3; the D gene TCRdb calls, TRBD1, cannot be checked with no DNA. The V gene's germline CDR1 is WSHSY and CDR2 SAAADI. There are 16 residues in the CDR3. The CDR3 sequence is CASSESRRGGIDTQYF.

The chain has TRBV11-2 and TRBJ2-7; TCRdb returns TRBD1, unconfirmable since there is no DNA. In germline, CDR1 is SGHAT, CDR2 FQNNGV. This CDR3 spans 16 amino acids. CDR3 in amino acids: CASRSYRDRGSYEQYF.

The chain uses TRBV29-1 and TRBJ2-2; TCRdb selects TRBD1, and the lack of DNA leaves this call unchecked. Germline V gives CDR1 SQVTM, CDR2 ANQGSEA. The CDR3 covers 14 residues. CDR3 region: CSVGTAMHTGELFF.